This T cell receptor (beta chain) was found in a study of blood T cell repertoires in COVID-19. The wider study: COVID-19 samples from acute and convalescent phases originated in the United States, Italy and Spain. From T cells, B-cell-depleted T cells, or PBMCs came the material, which was cDNA or gDNA.

This clone was detected only once. In the study's own analysis: Cell counts per sample came from amplifying reference gene primers. Using immunoSEQ multiplex PCR, the repertoire was profiled, and TCRdb retains in-frame clones only, with some absent. Clonal size and the V and J genes are those of that table, whereas D and trimming came from the DNA. The table records about 200,000 clones, roughly 86% of them present only once. The CDR3 is 15 amino acids. Trimming cost V 2 bases and J 7 bases; bases outside gene matches: 5. Germline CDR1 LNHNV, CDR2 YYDKDF (reference sequence). Sequenced sample: peripheral blood. The chain combines TRBV15 with TRBJ2-2; 9 nucleotides agree with TRBD2. The source is a woman between 35 and 50 years old with acute or convalescent COVID-19. CDR3 residues: CATSRYEAGGGELFF. Here the CDR3 DNA reads TGTGCCACCAGCAGATACGAAGCGGGGGGCGGGGAGCTGTTTTTT.